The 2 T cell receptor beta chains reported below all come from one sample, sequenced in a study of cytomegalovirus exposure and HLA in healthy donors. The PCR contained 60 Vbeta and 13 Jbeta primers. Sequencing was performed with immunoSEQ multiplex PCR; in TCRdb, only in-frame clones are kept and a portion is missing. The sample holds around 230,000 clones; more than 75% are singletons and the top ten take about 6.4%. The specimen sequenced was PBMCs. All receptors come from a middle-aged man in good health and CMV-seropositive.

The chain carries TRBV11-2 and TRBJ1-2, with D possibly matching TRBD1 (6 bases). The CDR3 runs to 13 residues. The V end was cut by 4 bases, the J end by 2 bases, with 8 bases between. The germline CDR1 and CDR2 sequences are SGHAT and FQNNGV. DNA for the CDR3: TGTGCCAGCAGCTCAGGACAGAACTATGGCTACACCTTC. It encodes CASSSGQNYGYTF. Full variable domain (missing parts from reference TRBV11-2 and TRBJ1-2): EAGVAQSPRYKIIEKRQSVAFWCNPISGHATLYWYQQILGQGPKLLIQFQNNGVVDDSQLPKDRFSAERLKGVDSTLKIQPAKLEDSAVYLCASSSGQNYGYTFGSGTRLTVV.

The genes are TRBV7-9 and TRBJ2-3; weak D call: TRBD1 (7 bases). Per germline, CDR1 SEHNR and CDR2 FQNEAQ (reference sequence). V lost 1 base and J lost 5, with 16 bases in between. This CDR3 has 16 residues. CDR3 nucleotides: TGTGCCAGCAGCTTAGGGGACAGCGGGCGGGGAGATACGCAGTATTTT. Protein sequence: CASSLGDSGRGDTQYF.